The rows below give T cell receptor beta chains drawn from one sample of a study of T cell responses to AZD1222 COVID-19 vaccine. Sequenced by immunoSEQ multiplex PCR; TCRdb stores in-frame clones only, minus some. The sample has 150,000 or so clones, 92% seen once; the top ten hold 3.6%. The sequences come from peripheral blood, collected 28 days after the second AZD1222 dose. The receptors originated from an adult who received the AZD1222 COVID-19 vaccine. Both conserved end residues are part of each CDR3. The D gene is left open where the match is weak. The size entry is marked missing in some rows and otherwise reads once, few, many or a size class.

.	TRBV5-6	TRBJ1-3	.	TGTGCCAGCAGCTTGAATCCGGGAGGCTCTGGAAACACCATATATTTT	CASSLNPGGSGNTIYF
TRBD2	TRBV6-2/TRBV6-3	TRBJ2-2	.	TGTGCCAGCAGCGAAGGGACTAGCGGGAGGTACACCGGGGAGCTGTTTTTT	CASSEGTSGRYTGELFF
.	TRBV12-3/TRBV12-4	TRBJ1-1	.	TGTGCCAGCAGTTTTGGGGGCGGTGAAGCTTTCTTT	CASSFGGGEAFF
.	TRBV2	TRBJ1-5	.	TGTGCCAGCAGTTTCGCGGACAGAAATCAGCCCCAGCATTTT	CASSFADRNQPQHF
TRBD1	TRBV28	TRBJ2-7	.	TGTGCCAGCAGTTCACCCTCTTTAGGGACAGGGGACTACGAGCAGTACTTC	CASSSPSLGTGDYEQYF
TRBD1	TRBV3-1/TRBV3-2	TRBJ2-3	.	TGTGCCAGCAGTTATTCGACAGGGGGCCTGTGGTATTTT	CASSYSTGGLWYF
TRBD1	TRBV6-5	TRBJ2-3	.	TGTGCCAGCAGTTACGGTCACAGGGGACGCACAGATACGCAGTATTTT	CASSYGHRGRTDTQYF
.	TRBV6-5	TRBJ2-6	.	TGTGCCAGCATAAACCTCTCTGGGGCCAACGTCCTGACTTTC	CASINLSGANVLTF
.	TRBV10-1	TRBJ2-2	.	TGCGCCAGCAGTGAGTCGGGGCGTTCCGGGGAGCTGTTTTTT	CASSESGRSGELFF
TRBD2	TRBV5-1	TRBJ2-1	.	TGCGCCAGCAGCTTAGCTAGCGGGTTCTATGAGCAGTTCTTC	CASSLASGFYEQFF
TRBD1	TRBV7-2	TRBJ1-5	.	TGTGCCAGCAGCCCTTGGACAGGCGCCAATCAGCCCCAGCATTTT	CASSPWTGANQPQHF
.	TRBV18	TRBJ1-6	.	TGTGCCAGCTCTCCCGACAGCCCTGTCCTACATTCACCCCTCCACTTT	CASSPDSPVLHSPLHF
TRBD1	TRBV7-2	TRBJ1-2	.	TGTGCCAGCAGCTCGGACAGGGCGTTAGGAGGCTACACCTTC	CASSSDRALGGYTF
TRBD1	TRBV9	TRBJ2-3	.	TGTGCCAGCAGAAAATACAGGGGTTCGGCTGATACGCAGTATTTT	CASRKYRGSADTQYF
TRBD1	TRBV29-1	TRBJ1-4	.	TGCAGCGTTGCCCAGGGGGCCAATGAAAAACTGTTTTTT	CSVAQGANEKLFF
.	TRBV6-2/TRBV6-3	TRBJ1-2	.	TGTGCCAGCAGTTCCCCGACAGCTACTAACTATGGCTACACCTTC	CASSSPTATNYGYTF
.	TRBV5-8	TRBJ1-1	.	TGTGCCGACTCCCCCGGCAGGGTGAACACTGAAGCTTTCTTT	CADSPGRVNTEAFF
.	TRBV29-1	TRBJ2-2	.	TGCAGCGTTGAGGTAACGGCCGGGGAGCTGTTTTTT	CSVEVTAGELFF
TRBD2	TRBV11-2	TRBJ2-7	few	TGTGCCAGCAGCGGCTTAGCGGGAGCCTACGAGCAGTACTTC	CASSGLAGAYEQYF
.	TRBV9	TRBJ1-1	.	TGTGCCAGCAGCTCGGGACAGAACACTGAAGCTTTCTTT	CASSSGQNTEAFF
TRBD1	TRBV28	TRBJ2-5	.	TGTGCCAGCAGTTCCGGACAGGGCCTCCAAGAGACCCAGTACTTC	CASSSGQGLQETQYF
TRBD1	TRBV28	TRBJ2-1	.	TGTGCCAGCACTACGCAGGGGACAGCGAGCTCCTACAATGAGCAGTTCTTC	CASTTQGTASSYNEQFF
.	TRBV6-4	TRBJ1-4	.	TGTGCCAGCAGTGACAGGGGGGGGGCGGAGGGCCCAAATGAAAAACTGTTTTTT	CASSDRGGAEGPNEKLFF
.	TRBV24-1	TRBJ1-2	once	TGTGCCACCAGTGATACCGCGGGGAACTATGGCTACACCTTC	CATSDTAGNYGYTF
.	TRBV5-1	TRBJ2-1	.	TGCGCCAGCAGCTTCGGGCTAGTGTACAATGAGCAGTTCTTC	CASSFGLVYNEQFF
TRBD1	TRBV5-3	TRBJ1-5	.	TGTGCCAGAAGCATGGGGGACAGGTGGGTACCCCATTTCAATCAGCCCCAGCATTTT	CARSMGDRWVPHFNQPQHF
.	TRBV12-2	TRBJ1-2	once	TGTGCAAGTCGTTCGGCCCAAAGTCGGGGCTATGGCTACACCTTC	CASRSAQSRGYGYTF
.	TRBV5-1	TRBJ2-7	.	TGCGCCAGCAGCGTCGTCGGCACCTCCATCGACGAGCAGTACTTC	CASSVVGTSIDEQYF
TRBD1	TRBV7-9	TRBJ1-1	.	TGTGCCAGCAGCCCTGAAGGTAGGGACAGGGCTGCTTTCTTT	CASSPEGRDRAAFF
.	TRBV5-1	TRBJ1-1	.	TGCGCCAGCAGCTTGTTTCCCCAGGGGTATACCATGAACACTGAAGCTTTCTTT	CASSLFPQGYTMNTEAFF
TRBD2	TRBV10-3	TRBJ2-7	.	TGTGCCATCAGTGCGCTAGCGGGCCACGAGCAGTACTTC	CAISALAGHEQYF
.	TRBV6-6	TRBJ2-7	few	TGTGCCAGCAGTTCGACCCCCCGCGAGCAGTACTTC	CASSSTPREQYF
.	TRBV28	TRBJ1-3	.	TGTGCCAGCAGTTCCCAACCGTTAGGGGTAGGAAACACCATATATTTT	CASSSQPLGVGNTIYF
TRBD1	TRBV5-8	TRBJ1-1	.	TGTGCCAGCAGCTTAGAATATGGGACAGGGGGAACTGAAGCTTTCTTT	CASSLEYGTGGTEAFF
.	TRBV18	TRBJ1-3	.	TGTGCCAGCTCACCACCGTCCAGGGATGGAAACACCATATATTTT	CASSPPSRDGNTIYF
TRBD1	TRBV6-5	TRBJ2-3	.	TGTGCCAGTAGACAGGGGACAGTGACAGATACGCAGTATTTT	CASRQGTVTDTQYF
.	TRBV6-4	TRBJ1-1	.	TGTGCCAGCAGTGCCCGGGGGGGGGCGGCTGAAGCTTTCTTT	CASSARGGAAEAFF
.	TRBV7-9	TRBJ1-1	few	TGTGCCAGCAGCTTAACAGTAGGAGGAATGAACACTGAAGCTTTCTTT	CASSLTVGGMNTEAFF
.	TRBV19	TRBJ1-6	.	TGTGCCAGTAGTCGCAGGGAGGGTAATTCACCCCTCCACTTT	CASSRREGNSPLHF
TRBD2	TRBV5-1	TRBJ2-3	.	TGCGCCAGCAGTCCGCGGGGGACTAGCGGGACCTCAGATACGCAGTATTTT	CASSPRGTSGTSDTQYF
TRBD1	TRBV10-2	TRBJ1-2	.	TGCACCAGCGCTGACAGGGGGCGCGGCTATGGCTACACCTTC	CTSADRGRGYGYTF
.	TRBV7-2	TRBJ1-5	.	TGTGCCAGCAGCTTAGATGGCAATCAGCCCCAGCATTTT	CASSLDGNQPQHF
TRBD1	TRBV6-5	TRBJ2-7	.	TGTGCCAGCAGCCGTGGGGGACAGGGTTGGAACGAGCAGTACTTC	CASSRGGQGWNEQYF
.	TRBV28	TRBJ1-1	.	TGTGCCAGCAGTCGTACAGATTGGGGGCCAGCTTTCTTT	CASSRTDWGPAFF